The 15 T cell receptor beta chains below come from one sample, sequenced in a study of radiotherapy plus CTLA-4 blockade in lung cancer. The method was immunoSEQ multiplex PCR; TCRdb's version includes in-frame clones alone and lacks a portion of them. The profile covers some 87,000 clones, with approximately 83% appearing a single time and roughly 14% taken by the ten largest. Sequencing used peripheral blood, obtained from a patient treated with radiotherapy plus ipilimumab. Receptors were obtained from a human donor with non-small cell lung cancer that progressed on radiotherapy plus ipilimumab.

The chain joins TRBV4-1 to TRBJ2-1; 9 positions match TRBD1. Per germline, CDR1 MGHRA and CDR2 YSYEKL. V lost 0 bases and J lost 11; bases outside the gene matches: 8. The CDR3 is made up of 15 amino acids. The CDR3 sequence: CASSQEGGQGWKQFF. The CDR3 DNA is TGCGCCAGCAGCCAAGAGGGGGGACAGGGCTGGAAGCAGTTCTTC.

J is TRBJ1-6 and V is TRBV5-1; 8 bases agree with TRBD1. The germline V gene has CDR1 SGHRS and CDR2 YFSETQ. The CDR3 is 16 amino acids. Unmatched junction bases numbered 5, after V lost 0 bases and J lost 6 bases. The CDR3 DNA reads TGCGCCAGCAGCTTGGGTCAGGGGGCGAGTAATTCACCCCTCCACTTT. This gives the protein CASSLGQGASNSPLHF. The complete variable domain, with remaining parts taken from reference TRBV5-1 and TRBJ1-6, reads KAGVTQTPRYLIKTRGQQVTLSCSPISGHRSVSWYQQTPGQGLQFLFEYFSETQRNKGNFPGRFSGRQFSNSRSEMNVSTLELGDSALYLCASSLGQGASNSPLHFGNGTRLTVT.

CDR3 sequence reads: CASSGTNDRGHNSPLHF. CDR3 nucleotides: TGTGCCAGCAGCGGAACGAATGACAGGGGCCATAATTCACCCCTCCACTTT. The chain employs TRBV21-1 and TRBJ1-6; whether TRBD1, the table's D call, matches the DNA was not checked. TRBV21-1 is a recognized pseudogene. This CDR3 is 17 amino acids long.

The chain joins TRBV19 to TRBJ1-5; perhaps TRBD1 as D (6 bases). Trimming left V 5 bases short and J 3 bases short, with 14 bases between. CDR3 length equals 15 residues. Germline V gene lookup returns CDR1 LNHDA and CDR2 SQIVND (reference sequence). The CDR3 region is CASSADRGDNQPQHF. In nucleotides, the CDR3 is TGTGCCAGTAGTGCGGACAGAGGGGACAATCAGCCCCAGCATTTT. Full variable domain (missing parts from reference TRBV19 and TRBJ1-5): DGGITQSPKYLFRKEGQNVTLSCEQNLNHDAMYWYRQDPGQGLRLIYYSQIVNDFQKGDIAEGYSVSREKKESFPLTVTSAQKNPTAFYLCASSADRGDNQPQHFGDGTRLSIL.

The chain's CDR3 is CATSLTYSNQPQHF. For the CDR3, the DNA is TGTGCCACCTCCCTGACCTATAGCAATCAGCCCCAGCATTTT. The chain links TRBV15 to TRBJ1-5; D not resolved. The CDR3 has 14 residues. V lost 8 bases and J lost 0, with 11 bases in between. Per germline, CDR1 LNHNV and CDR2 YYDKDF (reference sequence).

The chain recombines TRBV10-3 with TRBJ1-4; no definite D call. Germline CDR1 and CDR2: ENHRY and SYGVKD. This CDR3 is 12 amino acids long. Trimming took 3 bases from V and 8 from J, leaving 7 bases between them. CDR3 bases: TGTGCCATCAGTGAATTACCCGAAAAACTGTTTTTT. Protein sequence: CAISELPEKLFF.

The genes are TRBV4-3 and TRBJ2-2; a weak D match, TRBD2 (5 bases). CDR3 size: 17 residues. The V gene's germline CDR1 is LGHNA and CDR2 YSLEER. The germline V and J ends were trimmed by 1 base and 2 bases, with 14 bases remaining between them. The CDR3 loop is CASSQGFAAGNTGELFF. The CDR3 DNA reads as TGCGCCAGCAGCCAAGGGTTTGCTGCGGGCAACACCGGGGAGCTGTTTTTT.

The rearrangement joins TRBV2 to TRBJ2-2, with TRBD2 matching 13 bases. The CDR3 contains 18 residues. CDR1 SNHLY and CDR2 FYNNEI come from the germline V gene. The trim removed 5 bases at V and 6 bases at J, leaving 12 bases unmatched. CDR3 in DNA: TGTGCCAGCAGTTCCCCGACTAGCGGGGGGTACCCCTCCGGGGAGCTGTTTTTT. This translates into CASSSPTSGGYPSGELFF.

The gene calls are TRBV6-5 and TRBJ2-7, with 12 bases aligning to TRBD2. V trimming: 0 bases; J trimming: 1 base; junction bases outside the gene matches: 1. From germline, CDR1 is MNHEY and CDR2 SVGAGI. The length of the CDR3 is 16 residues. CDR3 amino acids: CASSYSLAGGSYEQYF. The CDR3 coding sequence is TGTGCCAGCAGTTACTCCCTAGCGGGAGGGTCCTACGAGCAGTACTTC.

CDR3 amino acids: CASSLVGTSGSPTNNEQFF. In nucleotides, the CDR3 is TGTGCCAGCAGCTTAGTGGGGACTAGCGGGAGCCCTACTAACAATGAGCAGTTCTTC. V is TRBV11-3 and J is TRBJ2-1; the match to TRBD2 covers 14 bases. CDR1 and CDR2 (germline): SGHNT, YENEEA. This CDR3 has 19 residues. Losses at the gene ends were 1 base for V and 5 bases for J; bases not matched to a gene: 10.

Only a few counts were recorded for this clone. The V and J genes are TRBV5-5 and TRBJ1-3; perhaps TRBD1 as D (6 bases). Trimming removed 3 bases from V and 4 bases from J, with 14 bases in between. The CDR3 is 15 amino acids. Germline V CDR1 and CDR2: SGHKS, YYEKEE (reference sequence). The CDR3 DNA sequence: TGTGCCAGCAGCTCTGGGGGCTTCGCAGGAAACACCATATATTTT. This gives the protein CASSSGGFAGNTIYF.

This clone was detected only a few times. The gene calls are TRBV19 and TRBJ1-2; no clear D. Germline-derived CDR1 and CDR2 are LNHDA and SQIVND (reference sequence). Between the trimmed V and J ends, which lost 5 bases and 5 bases, there was a span of 15 bases. The CDR3 spans 14 residues. The CDR3 sequence: CASSVGAFQYGYTF. The CDR3 bases are TGTGCCAGTAGTGTAGGAGCCTTTCAATATGGCTACACCTTC. Full variable domain (missing parts from reference TRBV19 and TRBJ1-2): DGGITQSPKYLFRKEGQNVTLSCEQNLNHDAMYWYRQDPGQGLRLIYYSQIVNDFQKGDIAEGYSVSREKKESFPLTVTSAQKNPTAFYLCASSVGAFQYGYTFGSGTRLTVV.

CDR3 nucleotides: TGTGCCATCAGTGAGTTGGGACAGGGGTCTAATGGCTACACCTTC. Protein sequence: CAISELGQGSNGYTF. The gene calls are TRBV10-3 and TRBJ1-2; TRBD1 agrees at 10 bases. Germline CDR1 reads ENHRY; CDR2 reads SYGVKD. The CDR3 length is 15 residues. The V gene end was trimmed by 1 base and the J gene end by 6 bases; junction bases not matched to a gene: 5.

This chain joins TRBV18 and TRBJ1-1; no firm D call. The CDR3 is 12 amino acids. Germline loops: CDR1 KGHSH, CDR2 LQKENI. V was trimmed by 5 bases and J by 2 bases, leaving 6 bases between them. The DNA of the CDR3 is TGTGCCAGCTCAGAGGGTAACACTGAAGCTTTCTTT. Encoded protein: CASSEGNTEAFF.

The CDR3 bases are TGCGCCAGCAGCTTGGAAAGGGTTGAGGACACTGAAGCTTTCTTT. This encodes CASSLERVEDTEAFF. The rearrangement uses TRBV5-1 and TRBJ1-1; D is ambiguous. Germline lookup yields CDR1 SGHRS and CDR2 YFSETQ. This CDR3 spans 15 amino acids. Trimming left V 0 bases short and J 3 bases short, with 12 bases between.